This TCR beta chain was profiled in a study of T cell responses to AZD1222 COVID-19 vaccine. The repertoire was sequenced with immunoSEQ multiplex PCR; TCRdb's copy has only in-frame clones and lacks some. The table has about 150,000 clones, approximately 90% seen once. Between the trimmed V and J ends, which lost 5 bases and 4 bases, there was a span of 14 bases. The CDR3 has 15 residues. Germline CDR1 SGHTA, CDR2 FQGNSA. This clone was seen only once. The source is an adult who had recovered from COVID-19. The sequencing used peripheral blood, collected after recovery from COVID-19. The chain employs TRBV7-2 and TRBJ2-2, with a possible D match to TRBD1 (5 bases). For the CDR3, the DNA is TGTGCCAGCAGCCTCCAGGGTCAGTCCACCGGGGAGCTGTTTTTT. It encodes CASSLQGQSTGELFF.